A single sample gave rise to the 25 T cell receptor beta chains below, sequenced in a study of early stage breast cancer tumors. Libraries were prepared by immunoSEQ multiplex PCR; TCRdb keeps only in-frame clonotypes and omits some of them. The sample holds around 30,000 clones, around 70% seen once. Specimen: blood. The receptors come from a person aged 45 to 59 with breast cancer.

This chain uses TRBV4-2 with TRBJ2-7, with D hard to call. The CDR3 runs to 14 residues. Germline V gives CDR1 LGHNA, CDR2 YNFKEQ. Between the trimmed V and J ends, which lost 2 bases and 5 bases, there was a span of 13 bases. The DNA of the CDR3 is TGTGCCAGCAGCCAACCGGGCCTAGACGACGAGCAGTACTTC. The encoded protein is CASSQPGLDDEQYF.

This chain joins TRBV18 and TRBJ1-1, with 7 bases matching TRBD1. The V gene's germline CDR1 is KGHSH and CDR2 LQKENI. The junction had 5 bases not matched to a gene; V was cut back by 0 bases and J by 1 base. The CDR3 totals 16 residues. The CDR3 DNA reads TGTGCCAGCTCACCACCGCGGAGACAGGGGAACACTGAAGCTTTCTTT. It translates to CASSPPRRQGNTEAFF.

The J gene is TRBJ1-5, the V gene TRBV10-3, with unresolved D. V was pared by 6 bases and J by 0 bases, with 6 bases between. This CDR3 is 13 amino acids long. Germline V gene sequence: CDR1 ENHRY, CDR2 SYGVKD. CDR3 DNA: TGTGCCATCAGAAACTATAGCAATCAGCCCCAGCATTTT. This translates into CAIRNYSNQPQHF.

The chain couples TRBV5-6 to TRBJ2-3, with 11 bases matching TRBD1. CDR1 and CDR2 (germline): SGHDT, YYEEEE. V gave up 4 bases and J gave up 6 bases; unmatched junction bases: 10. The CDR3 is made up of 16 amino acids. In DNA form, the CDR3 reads TGTGCCAGCAGCGCCTATACCCGGGACAGGGGGGATACGCAGTATTTT. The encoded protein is CASSAYTRDRGDTQYF.

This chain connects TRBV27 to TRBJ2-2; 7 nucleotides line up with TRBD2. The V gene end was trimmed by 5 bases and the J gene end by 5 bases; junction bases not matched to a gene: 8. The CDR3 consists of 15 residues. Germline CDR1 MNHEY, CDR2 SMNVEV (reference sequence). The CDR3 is CASSPSGLETGELFF. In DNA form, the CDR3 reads TGTGCCAGCAGTCCTTCCGGACTAGAGACCGGGGAGCTGTTTTTT.

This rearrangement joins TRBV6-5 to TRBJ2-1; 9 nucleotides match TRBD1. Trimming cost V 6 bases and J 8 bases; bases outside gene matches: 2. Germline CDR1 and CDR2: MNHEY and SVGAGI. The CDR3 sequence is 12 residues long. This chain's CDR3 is CASRDRGHEQFF. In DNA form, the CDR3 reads TGTGCCAGCAGGGACAGGGGCCATGAGCAGTTCTTC.

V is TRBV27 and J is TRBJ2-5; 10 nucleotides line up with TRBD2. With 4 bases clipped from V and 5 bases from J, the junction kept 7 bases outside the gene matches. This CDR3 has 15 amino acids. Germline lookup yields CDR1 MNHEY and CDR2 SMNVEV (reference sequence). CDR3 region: CASSSSSGRGETQYF. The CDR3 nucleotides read TGTGCCAGCAGTTCCTCAAGCGGGAGGGGGGAGACCCAGTACTTC.

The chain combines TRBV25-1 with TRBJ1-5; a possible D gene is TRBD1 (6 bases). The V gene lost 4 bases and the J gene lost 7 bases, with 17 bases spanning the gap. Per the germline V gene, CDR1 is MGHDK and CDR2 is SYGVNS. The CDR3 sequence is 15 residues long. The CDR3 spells CASSVGGASGQPQHF. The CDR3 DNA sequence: TGTGCCAGCAGTGTTGGGGGGGCCAGCGGACAGCCCCAGCATTTT.

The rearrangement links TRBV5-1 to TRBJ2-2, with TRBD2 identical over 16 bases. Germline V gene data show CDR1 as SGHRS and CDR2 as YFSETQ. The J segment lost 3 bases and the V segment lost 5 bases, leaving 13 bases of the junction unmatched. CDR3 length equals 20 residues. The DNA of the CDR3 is TGCGCCAGCAGTTTTACCGGGACTAGCGGGAGGGCCCTTCACACCGGGGAGCTGTTTTTT. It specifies CASSFTGTSGRALHTGELFF.

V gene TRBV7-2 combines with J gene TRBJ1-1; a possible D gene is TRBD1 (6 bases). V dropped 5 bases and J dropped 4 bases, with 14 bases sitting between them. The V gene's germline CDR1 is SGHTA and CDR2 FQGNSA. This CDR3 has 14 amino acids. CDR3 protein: CASSVGGGITEAFF. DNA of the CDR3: TGTGCCAGCAGCGTAGGAGGGGGTATCACTGAAGCTTTCTTT.

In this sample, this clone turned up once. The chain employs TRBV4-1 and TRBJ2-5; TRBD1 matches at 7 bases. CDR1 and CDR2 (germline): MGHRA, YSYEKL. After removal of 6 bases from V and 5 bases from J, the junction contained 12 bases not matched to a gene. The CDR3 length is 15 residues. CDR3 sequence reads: CASSPTGAKGETQYF. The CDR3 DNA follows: TGCGCCAGCAGTCCCACAGGGGCCAAGGGTGAGACCCAGTACTTC.

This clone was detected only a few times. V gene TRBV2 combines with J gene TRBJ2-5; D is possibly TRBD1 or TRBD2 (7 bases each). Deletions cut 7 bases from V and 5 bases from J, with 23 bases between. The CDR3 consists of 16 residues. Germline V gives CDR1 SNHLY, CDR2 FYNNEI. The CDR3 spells CASKASGGQTGETQYF. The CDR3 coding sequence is TGTGCCAGCAAGGCTAGCGGCGGACAGACAGGGGAGACCCAGTACTTC.

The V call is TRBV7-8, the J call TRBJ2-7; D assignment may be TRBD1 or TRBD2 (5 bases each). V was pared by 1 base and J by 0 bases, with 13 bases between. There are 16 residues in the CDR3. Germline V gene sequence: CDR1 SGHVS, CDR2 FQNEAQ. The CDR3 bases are TGTGCCAGCAGCTTAGTGTTTATGGGGACCTCCTACGAGCAGTACTTC. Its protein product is CASSLVFMGTSYEQYF.

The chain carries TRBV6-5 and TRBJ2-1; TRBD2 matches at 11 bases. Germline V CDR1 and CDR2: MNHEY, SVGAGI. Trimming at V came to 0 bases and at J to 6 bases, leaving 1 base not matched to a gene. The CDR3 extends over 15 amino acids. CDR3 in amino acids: CASSYSSGRANEQFF. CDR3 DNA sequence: TGTGCCAGCAGTTACTCTAGCGGGAGGGCCAATGAGCAGTTCTTC.

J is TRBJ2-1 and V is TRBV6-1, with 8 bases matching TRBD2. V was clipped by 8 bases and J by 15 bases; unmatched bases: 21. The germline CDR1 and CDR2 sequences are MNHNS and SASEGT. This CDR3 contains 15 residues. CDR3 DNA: TGTGCCAGCCAGCTATCTTACGGGGGGGCACGAATGGGGTTCTTC. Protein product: CASQLSYGGARMGFF.

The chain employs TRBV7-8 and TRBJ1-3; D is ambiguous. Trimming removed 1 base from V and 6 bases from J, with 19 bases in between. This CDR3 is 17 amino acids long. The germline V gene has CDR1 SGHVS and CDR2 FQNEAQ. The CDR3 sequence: CASSLDGSLGRENTIYF. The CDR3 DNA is TGTGCCAGCAGCTTAGATGGAAGCCTCGGACGGGAAAACACCATATATTTT.

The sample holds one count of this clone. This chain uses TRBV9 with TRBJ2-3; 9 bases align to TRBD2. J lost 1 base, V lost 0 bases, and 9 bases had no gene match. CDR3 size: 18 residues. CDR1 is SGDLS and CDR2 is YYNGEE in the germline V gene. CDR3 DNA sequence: TGTGCCAGCAGCGTAGATAAGACTAGCGGAGAGCGCACAGATACGCAGTATTTT. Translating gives CASSVDKTSGERTDTQYF.

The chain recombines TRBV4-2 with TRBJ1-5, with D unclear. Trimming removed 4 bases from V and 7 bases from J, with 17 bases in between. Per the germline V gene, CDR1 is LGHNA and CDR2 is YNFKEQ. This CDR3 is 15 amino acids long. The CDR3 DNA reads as TGTGCCAGCAGCCGCGAGGTGTCTCGAGTACAGCCCCAGCATTTT. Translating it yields CASSREVSRVQPQHF.

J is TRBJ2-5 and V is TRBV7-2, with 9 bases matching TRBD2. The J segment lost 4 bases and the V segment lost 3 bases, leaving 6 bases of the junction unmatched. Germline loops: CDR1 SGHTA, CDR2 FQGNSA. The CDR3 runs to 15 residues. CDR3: CASSLPSGTPETQYF. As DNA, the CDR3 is TGTGCCAGCAGCTTGCCTAGCGGGACCCCAGAGACCCAGTACTTC.

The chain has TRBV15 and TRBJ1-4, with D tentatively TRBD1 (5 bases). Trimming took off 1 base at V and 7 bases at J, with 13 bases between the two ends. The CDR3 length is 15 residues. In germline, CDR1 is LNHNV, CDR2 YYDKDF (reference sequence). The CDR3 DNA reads TGTGCCACCAGCAGAGTCGGGGCCACTGGTGAAAAACTGTTTTTT. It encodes CATSRVGATGEKLFF.

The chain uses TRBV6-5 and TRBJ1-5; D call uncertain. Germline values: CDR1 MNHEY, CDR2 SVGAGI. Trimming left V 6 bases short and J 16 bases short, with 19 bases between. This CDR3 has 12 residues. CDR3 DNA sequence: TGTGCCAGCAGGGACCCTCAAGGTCCGGATCATTTT. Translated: CASRDPQGPDHF.

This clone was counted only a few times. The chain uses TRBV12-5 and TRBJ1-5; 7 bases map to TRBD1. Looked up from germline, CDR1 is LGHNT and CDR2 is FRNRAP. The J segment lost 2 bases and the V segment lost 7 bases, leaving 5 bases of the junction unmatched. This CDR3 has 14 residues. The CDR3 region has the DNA TGTGCTAGTGCCATCACAGGGGGCAATCAGCCCCAGCATTTT. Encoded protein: CASAITGGNQPQHF.

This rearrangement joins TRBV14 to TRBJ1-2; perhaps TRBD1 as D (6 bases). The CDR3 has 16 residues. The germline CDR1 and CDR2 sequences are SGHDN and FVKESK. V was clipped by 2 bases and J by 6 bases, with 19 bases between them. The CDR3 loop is CASSQTPRGGRDGYTF. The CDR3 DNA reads TGTGCCAGCAGCCAAACCCCAAGGGGGGGGAGAGATGGCTACACCTTC. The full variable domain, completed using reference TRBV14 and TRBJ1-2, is EAGVTQFPSHSVIEKGQTVTLRCDPISGHDNLYWYRRVMGKEIKFLLHFVKESKQDESGMPNNRFLAERTGGTYSTLKVQPAELEDSGVYFCASSQTPRGGRDGYTFGSGTRLTVV.

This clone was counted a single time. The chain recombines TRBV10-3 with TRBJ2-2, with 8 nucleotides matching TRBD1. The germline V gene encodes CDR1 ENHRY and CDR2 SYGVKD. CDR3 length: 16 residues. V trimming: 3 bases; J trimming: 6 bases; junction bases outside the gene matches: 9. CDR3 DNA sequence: TGTGCCATCAGTGACTCCGGACAGGGTCCGGCCGGGGAGCTGTTTTTT. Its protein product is CAISDSGQGPAGELFF.

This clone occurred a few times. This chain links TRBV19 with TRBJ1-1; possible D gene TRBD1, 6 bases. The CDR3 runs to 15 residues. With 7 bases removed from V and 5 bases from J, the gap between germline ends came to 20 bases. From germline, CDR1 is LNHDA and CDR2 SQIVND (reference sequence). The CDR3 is CASKGDRRVRTEAFF. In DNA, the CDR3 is TGTGCCAGTAAGGGGGATAGAAGGGTTCGGACTGAAGCTTTCTTT.